The rows below give T cell receptor beta chains drawn from one sample of a study of CD8+ T cells in alopecia areata. Sequencing was performed with immunoSEQ multiplex PCR; in TCRdb, only in-frame clones are kept and a portion is missing. The sample holds thousands of clones, 64% seen once. Here the sequenced sample was skin, taken at week 0. All receptors come from a human donor with alopecia areata. The CDR3 runs from the conserved cysteine through the conserved F or W. The order of the fields is clone size, V gene, D gene, J gene, CDR3 protein, CDR3 DNA. A D gene is named only where the DNA matches it firmly. Part of the rows lack a size; the others show once, few, many or a class for expanded clones.

clone size: few
V gene: TRBV7-2
D gene: .
J gene: TRBJ2-7
CDR3 protein: CASSRTRVLGDEQYF
CDR3 DNA: TGTGCCAGCAGCCGCACTAGGGTATTAGGGGACGAGCAGTACTTC

clone size: .
V gene: TRBV2
D gene: .
J gene: TRBJ2-5
CDR3 protein: CASSDGVGETQYF
CDR3 DNA: TGTGCCAGCAGTGATGGGGTTGGGGAGACCCAGTACTTC

clone size: .
V gene: TRBV5-4
D gene: .
J gene: TRBJ1-2
CDR3 protein: CASSSTYGGSNYGYTF
CDR3 DNA: TGTGCCAGCAGCTCAACCTACGGGGGATCTAACTATGGCTACACCTTC

clone size: .
V gene: TRBV19
D gene: TRBD1
J gene: TRBJ2-7
CDR3 protein: CASQTGTDNEQYF
CDR3 DNA: TGTGCCAGCCAGACAGGGACCGACAACGAGCAGTACTTC

clone size: .
V gene: TRBV27
D gene: .
J gene: TRBJ2-1
CDR3 protein: CATSGQSSYNEQFF
CDR3 DNA: TGTGCCACTTCAGGCCAAAGCTCCTACAATGAGCAGTTCTTC

clone size: few
V gene: TRBV7-9
D gene: TRBD1
J gene: TRBJ2-7
CDR3 protein: CASSLDRGVYEQYF
CDR3 DNA: TGTGCCAGCAGCTTAGACAGGGGGGTCTACGAGCAGTACTTC

clone size: few
V gene: TRBV5-1
D gene: .
J gene: TRBJ2-5
CDR3 protein: CASSLALGSSTQETQYF
CDR3 DNA: TGCGCCAGCAGCTTGGCGTTAGGGTCCTCTACCCAAGAGACCCAGTACTTC

clone size: .
V gene: TRBV7-2
D gene: .
J gene: TRBJ2-5
CDR3 protein: CASSSPENRAETQYF
CDR3 DNA: TGTGCCAGCAGCTCGCCGGAAAACAGGGCCGAGACCCAGTACTTC

clone size: .
V gene: TRBV12-2
D gene: .
J gene: TRBJ2-7
CDR3 protein: CASRLAAAVSYEQYF
CDR3 DNA: TGTGCAAGTCGCTTAGCTGCCGCGGTTTCCTACGAGCAGTACTTC

clone size: .
V gene: TRBV28
D gene: .
J gene: TRBJ1-3
CDR3 protein: CASRSIVGNTIYF
CDR3 DNA: TGTGCCAGCAGAAGTATAGTGGGAAACACCATATATTTT

clone size: .
V gene: TRBV14
D gene: .
J gene: TRBJ2-5
CDR3 protein: CASSQIRGGETQYF
CDR3 DNA: TGTGCCAGCAGCCAAATTAGAGGAGGCGAGACCCAGTACTTC

clone size: .
V gene: TRBV10-3
D gene: TRBD2
J gene: TRBJ2-3
CDR3 protein: CAISESGAGGTDTQYF
CDR3 DNA: TGTGCCATCAGTGAGTCGGGGGCGGGAGGAACAGATACGCAGTATTTT

clone size: few
V gene: TRBV23-1
D gene: TRBD1
J gene: TRBJ2-7
CDR3 protein: CASSHPDRGYEQYF
CDR3 DNA: TGCGCCAGCAGTCACCCGGACAGGGGCTACGAGCAGTACTTC

clone size: .
V gene: TRBV10-3
D gene: TRBD1
J gene: TRBJ1-2
CDR3 protein: CAISEGQGASYGYTF
CDR3 DNA: TGTGCCATCAGTGAAGGACAGGGGGCCAGCTATGGCTACACCTTC

clone size: .
V gene: TRBV9
D gene: TRBD1
J gene: TRBJ1-2
CDR3 protein: CASSPRTGGVPMNYTF
CDR3 DNA: TGTGCCAGCAGCCCGAGGACAGGGGGCGTACCTATGAACTACACCTTC

clone size: few
V gene: TRBV18
D gene: TRBD2
J gene: TRBJ2-2
CDR3 protein: CASSTGTSNTGELFF
CDR3 DNA: TGTGCCAGCTCAACCGGGACTAGCAACACCGGGGAGCTGTTTTTT

clone size: few
V gene: TRBV4-3
D gene: .
J gene: TRBJ2-5
CDR3 protein: CASSQVLDSHGETQYF
CDR3 DNA: TGCGCCAGCAGCCAAGTTCTGGACTCCCACGGGGAGACCCAGTACTTC

clone size: once
V gene: TRBV7-2
D gene: .
J gene: TRBJ2-2
CDR3 protein: CASSYVLNTGELFF
CDR3 DNA: TGTGCCAGCAGCTACGTACTAAACACCGGGGAGCTGTTTTTT

clone size: .
V gene: TRBV4-1
D gene: TRBD2
J gene: TRBJ2-7
CDR3 protein: CASSRDPGLAGSYEQYF
CDR3 DNA: TGCGCCAGCAGCCGAGACCCCGGACTAGCGGGGTCCTACGAGCAGTACTTC

clone size: .
V gene: TRBV20-1
D gene: .
J gene: TRBJ1-1
CDR3 protein: CSARTVTEAFF
CDR3 DNA: TGCAGTGCCAGGACAGTCACTGAAGCTTTCTTT

clone size: few
V gene: TRBV7-9
D gene: TRBD1
J gene: TRBJ1-1
CDR3 protein: CASSLQTGAEAFF
CDR3 DNA: TGTGCCAGCAGCTTACAGACAGGGGCTGAAGCTTTCTTT

clone size: .
V gene: TRBV5-1
D gene: TRBD1
J gene: TRBJ1-3
CDR3 protein: CASSGGDRYYSGNTIYF
CDR3 DNA: TGCGCCAGCAGCGGGGGGGACAGATACTACTCTGGAAACACCATATATTTT

clone size: few
V gene: TRBV7-1
D gene: .
J gene: TRBJ2-2
CDR3 protein: CASSSTGAFTGELFF
CDR3 DNA: TGTGCCAGCAGCAGCACCGGGGCGTTCACCGGGGAGCTGTTTTTT

clone size: few
V gene: TRBV13
D gene: .
J gene: TRBJ2-7
CDR3 protein: CASSPPFTRDRLTYEQYF
CDR3 DNA: TGTGCCAGCAGCCCCCCCTTCACACGGGACCGGCTGACCTACGAGCAGTACTTC

clone size: few
V gene: TRBV6-1
D gene: .
J gene: TRBJ1-2
CDR3 protein: CASGRGPYGYTF
CDR3 DNA: TGTGCCAGCGGTCGGGGACCTTATGGCTACACCTTC

clone size: .
V gene: TRBV12-1
D gene: .
J gene: TRBJ2-3
CDR3 protein: CASSQGYTDTQYF
CDR3 DNA: TGTGCCAGCAGCCAAGGGTACACAGATACGCAGTATTTC

clone size: few
V gene: TRBV7-8
D gene: .
J gene: TRBJ1-1
CDR3 protein: CASSLGGPGAEAFF
CDR3 DNA: TGTGCCAGCAGCTTAGGGGGGCCCGGGGCTGAAGCTTTCTTT

clone size: few
V gene: TRBV5-4
D gene: TRBD1
J gene: TRBJ2-2
CDR3 protein: CASSLYRGRANTGELFF
CDR3 DNA: TGTGCCAGCAGCTTATACAGGGGCCGTGCGAACACCGGGGAGCTGTTTTTT

clone size: .
V gene: TRBV5-1
D gene: .
J gene: TRBJ1-1
CDR3 protein: CASSLVLTNNEAFF
CDR3 DNA: TGCGCCAGCAGCTTGGTCCTGACGAATAATGAAGCTTTCTTT

clone size: .
V gene: TRBV30
D gene: .
J gene: TRBJ1-3
CDR3 protein: CAWIISGGNTIYF
CDR3 DNA: TGTGCCTGGATTATTTCGGGGGGAAACACCATATATTTT

clone size: .
V gene: TRBV4-1
D gene: TRBD1
J gene: TRBJ2-7
CDR3 protein: CASSQDGQGGYEQYF
CDR3 DNA: TGCGCCAGCAGCCAAGACGGACAGGGGGGCTACGAGCAGTACTTC

clone size: .
V gene: TRBV5-1
D gene: .
J gene: TRBJ2-1
CDR3 protein: CASSLAIGGDEQFF
CDR3 DNA: TGCGCCAGCAGCTTGGCCATCGGCGGGGATGAGCAGTTCTTC

clone size: .
V gene: TRBV11-2
D gene: TRBD1
J gene: TRBJ1-1
CDR3 protein: CASSLTGLTEAFF
CDR3 DNA: TGTGCCAGCAGCTTGACAGGGCTCACTGAAGCTTTCTTT

clone size: .
V gene: TRBV15
D gene: .
J gene: TRBJ2-1
CDR3 protein: CATSRTLGGPQERTEQFF
CDR3 DNA: TGTGCCACCAGCAGGACCTTGGGCGGCCCGCAGGAGCGCACTGAGCAGTTCTTC

clone size: .
V gene: TRBV29-1
D gene: .
J gene: TRBJ2-3
CDR3 protein: CSVVPENRDTQYF
CDR3 DNA: TGCAGCGTTGTACCAGAGAACAGAGACACGCAGTATTTT

clone size: once
V gene: TRBV10-3
D gene: TRBD2
J gene: TRBJ2-1
CDR3 protein: CAISDSGGAYNEQFF
CDR3 DNA: TGTGCCATCAGTGACTCGGGAGGTGCTTACAATGAGCAGTTCTTC

clone size: few
V gene: TRBV9
D gene: .
J gene: TRBJ2-2
CDR3 protein: CASSPRVTGELFF
CDR3 DNA: TGTGCCAGCAGCCCCCGCGTCACCGGGGAGCTGTTTTTT

clone size: .
V gene: TRBV7-8
D gene: .
J gene: TRBJ1-2
CDR3 protein: CASSLQPGRDYGYTF
CDR3 DNA: TGTGCCAGCAGCTTACAACCGGGAAGGGACTATGGCTACACCTTC

clone size: .
V gene: TRBV7-2
D gene: TRBD2
J gene: TRBJ2-7
CDR3 protein: CASSLAASGGVYEQYF
CDR3 DNA: TGTGCCAGCAGCTTAGCTGCTAGCGGGGGGGTTTACGAGCAGTACTTC

clone size: few
V gene: TRBV19
D gene: .
J gene: TRBJ2-7
CDR3 protein: CATSQIGGFDSYEQYF
CDR3 DNA: TGTGCCACCTCACAAATCGGGGGCTTCGACTCCTACGAGCAGTACTTC

clone size: .
V gene: TRBV7-6
D gene: .
J gene: TRBJ2-7
CDR3 protein: CASSLVEGSEQYF
CDR3 DNA: TGTGCCAGCAGCTTAGTAGAGGGGAGCGAGCAGTACTTC

clone size: .
V gene: TRBV27
D gene: .
J gene: TRBJ1-1
CDR3 protein: CASSFGLNTEAFF
CDR3 DNA: TGTGCCAGCAGTTTTGGGCTGAACACTGAAGCTTTCTTT

clone size: .
V gene: TRBV5-1
D gene: TRBD1
J gene: TRBJ2-2
CDR3 protein: CASSLGTGGAANTGELFF
CDR3 DNA: TGCGCCAGCAGCTTGGGGACAGGGGGCGCGGCGAACACCGGGGAGCTGTTTTTT

clone size: .
V gene: TRBV7-2
D gene: .
J gene: TRBJ2-3
CDR3 protein: CASSLGPQDTQYF
CDR3 DNA: TGTGCCAGCAGCCTGGGACCCCAAGATACGCAGTATTTT

clone size: .
V gene: TRBV7-2
D gene: TRBD2
J gene: TRBJ2-7
CDR3 protein: CASSLVSRTSGRRPYEQYF
CDR3 DNA: TGTGCCAGCAGCTTAGTGTCTCGGACTAGCGGGAGGCGTCCCTACGAGCAGTACTTC

clone size: few
V gene: TRBV5-1
D gene: TRBD2
J gene: TRBJ2-1
CDR3 protein: CASSWGGLAGGRNEQFF
CDR3 DNA: TGCGCCAGCAGCTGGGGAGGACTAGCGGGAGGTAGGAATGAGCAGTTCTTC

clone size: .
V gene: TRBV19
D gene: TRBD2
J gene: TRBJ2-1
CDR3 protein: CASSIELAGYNEQFF
CDR3 DNA: TGTGCCAGTAGTATTGAACTAGCGGGATACAATGAGCAGTTCTTC

clone size: .
V gene: TRBV7-6
D gene: TRBD1
J gene: TRBJ1-2
CDR3 protein: CASSLGTGGSYTF
CDR3 DNA: TGTGCCAGCAGCTTAGGGACAGGGGGAAGCTACACCTTC

clone size: .
V gene: TRBV7-9
D gene: .
J gene: TRBJ1-1
CDR3 protein: CASSRSGEAFF
CDR3 DNA: TGTGCCAGCAGCAGAAGCGGTGAAGCTTTCTTT